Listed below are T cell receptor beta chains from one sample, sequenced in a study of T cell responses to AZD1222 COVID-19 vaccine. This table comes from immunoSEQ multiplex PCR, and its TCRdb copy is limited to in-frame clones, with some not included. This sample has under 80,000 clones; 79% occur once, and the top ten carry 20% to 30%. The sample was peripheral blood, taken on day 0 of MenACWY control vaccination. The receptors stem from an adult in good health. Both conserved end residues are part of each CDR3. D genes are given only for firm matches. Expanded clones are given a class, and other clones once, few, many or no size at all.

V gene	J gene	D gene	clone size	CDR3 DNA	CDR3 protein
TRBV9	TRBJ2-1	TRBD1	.	TGTGCCAGCAGCGTAACGGGGACAGGGGTTGTAAAAGAGCAGTTCTTC	CASSVTGTGVVKEQFF
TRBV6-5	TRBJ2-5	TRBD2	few	TGTGCCAGCAGTTCCTCCGGGACTAGGGGTGAGACCCAGTACTTC	CASSSSGTRGETQYF
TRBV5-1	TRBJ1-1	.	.	TGCGCCAGCAGCTCAGTGGGGGACACTGAAGCTTTCTTT	CASSSVGDTEAFF
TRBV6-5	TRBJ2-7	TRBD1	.	TGTGCCAGTGGGGACAGGGTCCACGAGCAGTACTTC	CASGDRVHEQYF
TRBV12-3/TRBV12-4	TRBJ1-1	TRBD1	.	TGTGCCAGCAGTTCGTCAGGGGGCGAGATAGCTTTCTTT	CASSSSGGEIAFF
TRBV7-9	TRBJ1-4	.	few	TGTGCCAGCAGCTTCTGGGGGGATGACGAAAAACTGTTTTTT	CASSFWGDDEKLFF
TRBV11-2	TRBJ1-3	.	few	TGTGCCAGCAGCTTAAACAACCGGCGTGGAAACACCATATATTTT	CASSLNNRRGNTIYF
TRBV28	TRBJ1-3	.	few	TGTGCCAGCAGTTTATGGACCGGCAGTTCCACCTCTGGAAACACCATATATTTT	CASSLWTGSSTSGNTIYF
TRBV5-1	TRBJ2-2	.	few	TGCGCCAGCAGCTTAGCGCAAACAACGGGGACCGGGGAGCTGTTTTTT	CASSLAQTTGTGELFF
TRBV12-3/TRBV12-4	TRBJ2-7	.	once	TGTGCCAGCAAATTCACAGGGAGTCACGAGCAGTACTTC	CASKFTGSHEQYF
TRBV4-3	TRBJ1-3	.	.	TGCGCCAGCAGCCAAGTCATGGACACCTCTGGAAACACCATATATTTT	CASSQVMDTSGNTIYF
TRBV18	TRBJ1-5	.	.	TGTGCCAGCTCACAAGGGGATAGCAATCAGCCCCAGCATTTT	CASSQGDSNQPQHF
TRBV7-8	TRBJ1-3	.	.	TGTGCCAGCAGCAGCGGCCCGTCCTCTGGAAACACCATATATTTT	CASSSGPSSGNTIYF
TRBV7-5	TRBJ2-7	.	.	TGTGCCAGAAGCTTCTCACTTCGAGTCTACGAGCAGTACTTC	CARSFSLRVYEQYF
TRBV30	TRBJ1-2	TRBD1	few	TGTGCCTGGAGCGTCCGGACAGGGATGAAAGATGGCTACACCTTC	CAWSVRTGMKDGYTF
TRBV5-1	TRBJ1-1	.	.	TGCGCCAGCAGGGGAGATTTGAACACTGAAGCTTTCTTT	CASRGDLNTEAFF
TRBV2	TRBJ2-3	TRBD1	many	TGTGCCAGCGGACAGGGGCTAAGCACAGATACGCAGTATTTT	CASGQGLSTDTQYF
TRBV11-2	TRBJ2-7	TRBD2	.	TGTGCCAGCAGCCAGACTAGCGGGAGTACGTGGGAGCAGTACTTC	CASSQTSGSTWEQYF
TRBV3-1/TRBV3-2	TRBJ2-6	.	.	TGTGCCAGCAGCCCCGCGAGGACCTCTGGGGCCAACGTCCTGACTTTC	CASSPARTSGANVLTF
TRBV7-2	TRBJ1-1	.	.	TGTGCCAGCAGCCCTGGACAAGCGAACACTGAAGCTTTCTTT	CASSPGQANTEAFF
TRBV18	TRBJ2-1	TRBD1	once	TGTGCCAGCTCACCAGGGACAGTGGATATCAATGAGCAGTTCTTC	CASSPGTVDINEQFF
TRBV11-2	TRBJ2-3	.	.	TGTGCCAGCAGGGGTTGGGACCAAGGGGTAGATACGCAGTATTTT	CASRGWDQGVDTQYF
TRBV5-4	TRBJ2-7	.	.	TGTGCCAGCAGTTTCATGGGGCGGACACTGACCTACGAGCAGTACTTC	CASSFMGRTLTYEQYF
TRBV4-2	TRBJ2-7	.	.	TGTGCCAGCAGCCCCGAGCGGACAACCGCCTACGAGCAGTACTTC	CASSPERTTAYEQYF
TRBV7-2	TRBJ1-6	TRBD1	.	TGTGCCAGCAGCTTAGGGACAGGGAACAATTCACCCCTCCACTTT	CASSLGTGNNSPLHF
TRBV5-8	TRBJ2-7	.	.	TGTGCCAGCAGCCCTTCTCCCGTCTACGAGCAGTACTTC	CASSPSPVYEQYF
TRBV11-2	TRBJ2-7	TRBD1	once	TGTGCCAGCAGCTCCGTCCGGGACAGTTCTTACGAGCAGTACTTC	CASSSVRDSSYEQYF
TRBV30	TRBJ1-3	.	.	TGTGCCTGGAGTGTCGGAACAGGGAACGGAAACACCATATATTTT	CAWSVGTGNGNTIYF
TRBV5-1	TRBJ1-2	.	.	TGCGCCAGCAGCTTTTCGGACAGCCGGGATGGCTACACCTTC	CASSFSDSRDGYTF
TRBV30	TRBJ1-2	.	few	TGTGCCTGGAATGTAGGGCCGGGAGGCTACACCTTC	CAWNVGPGGYTF
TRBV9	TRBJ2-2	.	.	TGTGCCAGCAGCGTAGGTAGCAGGGCTGCCGGGGAGCTGTTTTTT	CASSVGSRAAGELFF
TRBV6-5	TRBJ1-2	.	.	TGTGCCAGCAGTCGTGACACAAACTATGGCTACACCTTC	CASSRDTNYGYTF
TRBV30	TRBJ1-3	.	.	TGTGCCGTCAAGGCCGGAAACACCATATATTTT	CAVKAGNTIYF
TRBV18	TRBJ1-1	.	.	TGTGCCAGCTCACCACCGGGTCCCAACACTGAAGCTTTCTTT	CASSPPGPNTEAFF
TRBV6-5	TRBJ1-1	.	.	TGTGCCACTGTGCGGGGACACCTGAACACTGAAGCTTTCTTT	CATVRGHLNTEAFF
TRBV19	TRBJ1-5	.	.	TGTGCCAGTAGTGGGCGGGGGCAGGGCTATCAGCCCCAGCATTTT	CASSGRGQGYQPQHF
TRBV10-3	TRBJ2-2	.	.	TGTGCCATCAGTGAGAGCGGGACAAACACCGGGGAGCTGTTTTTT	CAISESGTNTGELFF
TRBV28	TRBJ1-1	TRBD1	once	TGTGCCAGCAGACCCGGACAGGGGGGCGCTGAAGCTTTCTTT	CASRPGQGGAEAFF
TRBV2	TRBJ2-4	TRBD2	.	TGTGCCAGCAGCGGGGGACTAGCGGTAAACATTCAGTACTTC	CASSGGLAVNIQYF
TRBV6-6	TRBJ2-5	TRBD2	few	TGTGCCAGCAGCACGGTGGGCGGGAGAGAGACCCAGTACTTC	CASSTVGGRETQYF
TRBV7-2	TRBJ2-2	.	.	TGTGCCAGCAGCCCAGGCTGGGCAACGAACACCGGGGAGCTGTTTTTT	CASSPGWATNTGELFF
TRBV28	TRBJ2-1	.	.	TGTGCCAGCAGGGAGCTCGGGAACTCCTACAATGAGCAGTTCTTC	CASRELGNSYNEQFF
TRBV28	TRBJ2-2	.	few	TGTGCCAGCAGTTTCACCGGGATCACCGGGGAGCTGTTTTTT	CASSFTGITGELFF
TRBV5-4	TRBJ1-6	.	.	TGTGCCAGCAGCTCGGTCGTTCCTCCGTCCTATAATTCACCCCTCCACTTT	CASSSVVPPSYNSPLHF
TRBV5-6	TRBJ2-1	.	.	TGTGCCAGCAGCCGAAGACCGGGACCCGGGCCCTACAATGAGCAGTTCTTC	CASSRRPGPGPYNEQFF
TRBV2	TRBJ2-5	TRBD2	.	TGTGCCAGCATGAGAGCGCTAGCGGGGGGGCGTGAGACCCAGTACTTC	CASMRALAGGRETQYF
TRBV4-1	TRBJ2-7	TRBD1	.	TGCGCCAGCAGCCAAGGGCCCCGGGACAGGGAGTCGGACGAGCAGTACTTC	CASSQGPRDRESDEQYF
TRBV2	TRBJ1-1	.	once	TGTGCCAGCAGTCTGGACGCGGGGTCGGCTGAAGCTTTCTTT	CASSLDAGSAEAFF
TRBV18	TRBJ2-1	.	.	TGTGCCAGCTCACAGGACAGAAGGACCGTCAATGAGCAGTTCTTC	CASSQDRRTVNEQFF
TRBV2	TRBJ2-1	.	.	TGTGCCAGCAGGGGGGCCAGCGGGAAAGGTGAGCAGTTCTTC	CASRGASGKGEQFF
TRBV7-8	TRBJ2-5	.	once	TGTGCCAGCAGCCTGAGAGAGGGGGACCAAGAGACCCAGTACTTC	CASSLREGDQETQYF
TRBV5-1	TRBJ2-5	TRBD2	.	TGCGCCAGCGGACTAGCGGGAGCGAGGGCCCAAGAGACCCAGTACTTC	CASGLAGARAQETQYF
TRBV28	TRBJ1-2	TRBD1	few	TGTGCCAGCAGCAGGACAGGAAACTATGGCTACACCTTC	CASSRTGNYGYTF